This T cell receptor beta chain was found in a study of beta chain features in type 1 diabetes. V was shortened by 0 bases and J by 1 base, with 10 bases between the two germline ends. There are 15 residues in the CDR3. Germline V gene lookup returns CDR1 MNHEY and CDR2 SVGAGI. One heparinised blood draw, averaging about 100 mL, came from each donor. This clone was recorded a few times. Its specificity is unknown. The study's findings and limits: People with Type 1 diabetes carried modestly yet significantly shorter TCRB CDR3s in all four CD4+ subsets. Small HLA sub-analyses could not settle whether HLA shapes TCRB rearrangement.

The entirety of the isolated RNA underwent reverse transcription, so expressed TCRB transcripts were sequenced. Measured with immunoSEQ multiplex PCR; TCRdb has only the in-frame clones, and not every one. The repertoire holds 620,000 or so clones, roughly 16% seen once, with under 0.095% in the top ten. The V gene is TRBV6-5, the J gene TRBJ2-7; D is undetermined. The source is a man younger than 35 in good health. The sequenced material came from naive CD4+ T cells from blood. For the CDR3, the DNA is TGTGCCAGCAGTTACTCTGGAGACGGATCCTACGAGCAGTACTTC. Encoded protein: CASSYSGDGSYEQYF.